This TCR beta chain appears in the sequencing data of a study of T cell repertoires in aging, cancer and after chemotherapy. Study-wide findings and caveats: Median generation probability rose over the chemotherapy interval in each cancer cohort, suggesting rebound thymic output. In healthy donors, age-related TCR diversity loss mainly reflected lost richness.

Multiplex touch-down PCR with TRB-A/B primers amplified rearranged V-D-J TRB sequences. TCRdb re-called the multiplex PCR reads through MiXCR, storing one row per CDR3 protein. The sample records 1,000 or so distinct CDR3 sequences, roughly 20% being singletons. The template was genomic DNA from peripheral blood, not RNA. CDR1 is KGHSH, CDR2 LQKENI, per germline. The CDR3 length is 15 residues. The ends were cut back, 6 bases at V and 7 bases at J, with 19 bases in the middle. Worth noting for this clonotype: Its antigen is not known.

The chain couples TRBV18 to TRBJ1-5; TRBD1 might be the D (6 bases). The TCR comes from a human donor with a solid tumor. The sequenced material came from blood. CDR3 sequence: CASSPNPGAEQPQHF. CDR3 bases: TGTGCCAGCTCGCCCAATCCAGGGGCTGAACAGCCCCAGCATTTT.